This TCR beta chain emerged from a study of identical twins. The study's findings and limits: A partial confounding effect on zero-insertion analyses could come from invariant MAIT and iNKT cells. Models came in too low on out-of-frame TCR alpha sharing in monozygotic twins. Insertion counts were lower in abundant cord blood beta clonotypes, a trend that memory repertoires did not show. Twin-shared out-of-frame alpha sequences were enriched for low generation probability.

The CDR3 contains 13 residues. Looked up from germline, CDR1 is DFQATT and CDR2 is SNEGSKA (reference sequence). The V and J ends lost 4 bases and 2 bases, in that order; junction bases with no gene match: 4. TCRdb used MiXCR to reprocess the 5' RACE reads, holding one entry per CDR3 protein. The sample lists about 430,000 distinct CDR3 sequences, approximately 17% occurring once. The sample holds a few counts of this clonotype. Its antigen remains unidentified. The sequenced sample consisted of naive T cells sorted from blood. The TCR originated in a man in his fifties or sixties in good health. The chain joins TRBV20-1 to TRBJ2-7; 8 positions match TRBD1. CDR3 in amino acids: CSATSTGAYEQYF. The CDR3 DNA follows: TGCAGTGCTACCTCGACAGGGGCCTACGAGCAGTACTTC.